One sample yielded the 21 T cell receptor beta chains listed below, sequenced in a study of vaccination and CD4 T cells after COVID-19. The treatment: roughly 10-day PBMC culture with coronavirus spike peptide pools or control peptides (ViraFEST assay). These receptors' antigens are unknown. Sequenced with the Oncomine TCR Beta short-read assay was DNA taken from cultured CD4+ T cells. Each CDR3 protein is one row after TCRdb ran MiXCR on the PCR reads. Of about 19,000 distinct CDR3 sequences listed, 43% were seen once; the top ten hold roughly 2.9%. The sequences come from CD4+ T cells from blood, cultured in vitro, collected after SARS-CoV-2 vaccination. The receptor source for this set is a human donor who had recovered from COVID-19.

There are a few counts of this clonotype. CDR3 nucleotides: TGCGCCAGCAGCCAAGGACAGGGCAGGGTCGAGTCACCCCTCCACTTT. It translates to CASSQGQGRVESPLHF. The V call is TRBV4-1, the J call TRBJ1-6, with TRBD1 matching over 7 bases. This CDR3 has 16 amino acids. With 1 base clipped from V and 10 bases from J, the junction kept 10 bases outside the gene matches. Looked up from germline, CDR1 is MGHRA and CDR2 is YSYEKL.

This clonotype was seen only a few times. The chain is built from TRBV6-1 and TRBJ2-5; D uncertain. CDR1 and CDR2 (germline): MNHNS, SASEGT. The CDR3 totals 11 residues. V was pared by 6 bases and J by 1 base, with 3 bases between. Written as DNA, the CDR3 is TGTGCCAGCAGCTCCCAAGAGACCCAGTACTTC. The encoded protein is CASSSQETQYF.

The gene calls are TRBV7-8 and TRBJ2-5; possible D gene TRBD2, 6 bases. CDR3 size: 14 residues. CDR1 SGHVS and CDR2 FQNEAQ come from the germline V gene. Trimming removed 1 base at V and 3 bases at J, with 9 bases between. CDR3: CASSLGGTEETQYF. The CDR3 nucleotides read TGTGCCAGCAGCTTAGGGGGGACTGAAGAGACCCAGTACTTC.

This clonotype was picked up a small number of times. The V gene is TRBV27, the J gene TRBJ2-5; D unclear. CDR1 MNHEY and CDR2 SMNVEV come from the germline V gene (reference sequence). The length of the CDR3 is 12 residues. V gave up 3 bases and J gave up 5 bases, with 7 bases separating them. CDR3 bases: TGTGCCAGCAGTTTTAATGGGGAGACCCAGTACTTC. Translation gives CASSFNGETQYF.

This clonotype turned up a few times. The rearrangement joins TRBV20-1 to TRBJ2-1; D uncertain. With 3 bases removed from V and 0 bases from J, the gap between germline ends came to 9 bases. The CDR3 totals 14 residues. CDR1 DFQATT and CDR2 SNEGSKA come from the germline V gene (reference sequence). The CDR3 here is CSASGQDSYNEQFF. As DNA, the CDR3 is TGCAGTGCTAGTGGTCAAGACTCCTACAATGAGCAGTTCTTC.

This clonotype appeared a few times. The CDR3 coding sequence is TGTGCCAGCAGCTTAGCTGGGTTGAACACTGAAGCTTTCTTT. Translating it yields CASSLAGLNTEAFF. The chain combines TRBV11-3 with TRBJ1-1; D gene unclear. Trimming removed 1 base at V and 0 bases at J, with 6 bases between. Germline CDR1 SGHNT, CDR2 YENEEA. The CDR3 totals 14 residues.

This clonotype was seen a handful of times. CDR3 nucleotides: TGTGCCAGCAGCTTAGGATGGACATTAAAAGAGACCCAGTACTTC. This codes for CASSLGWTLKETQYF. The chain is built from TRBV7-9 and TRBJ2-5, with D possibly TRBD1 on 5 matching bases. The CDR3 runs 15 residues. V shed 1 base and J shed 3 bases, with 12 bases lying between them. Germline lookup yields CDR1 SEHNR and CDR2 FQNEAQ (reference sequence).

This clonotype was seen a handful of times. V is TRBV7-9 and J is TRBJ2-7, with TRBD1 matching 9 bases. The germline CDR1 and CDR2 sequences are SEHNR and FQNEAQ (reference sequence). J was trimmed by 5 bases and V by 3 bases; bases with no gene match: 11. The CDR3 contains 16 residues. The CDR3 nucleotides are TGTGCCAGCAGCTTTTTCCCAGGGACAGGGATACACGAGCAGTACTTC. This gives the protein CASSFFPGTGIHEQYF.

DNA for the CDR3: TGTGCCAGCAGCCAAGTGTCGGTTAACACTGAAGCTTTCTTT. Its translation is CASSQVSVNTEAFF. This rearrangement joins TRBV3-1 to TRBJ1-1, with D unclear. CDR3 length: 14 residues. Trimming stripped 1 base from V and 2 bases from J, with 8 bases between. Germline V gives CDR1 LGHDT, CDR2 YNNKEL (reference sequence).

The rearrangement uses TRBV2 and TRBJ1-2; D uncertain. V was shortened by 3 bases and J by 4 bases, with 9 bases between the two germline ends. Germline loops: CDR1 SNHLY, CDR2 FYNNEI. CDR3 length equals 13 residues. The CDR3 protein is CASSEGGAYGYTF. The CDR3 DNA is TGTGCCAGCAGTGAGGGCGGCGCCTATGGCTACACCTTC.

This clonotype was counted between two and nine times. The chain couples TRBV28 to TRBJ1-1; no clear D. This CDR3 contains 13 residues. V lost 5 bases, J lost 0 bases, and 7 bases lay in between. Germline values: CDR1 MDHEN, CDR2 SYDVKM. CDR3 DNA: TGTGCCAGCAGTCCAGGAATGAACACTGAAGCTTTCTTT. Translating it yields CASSPGMNTEAFF.

The V gene is TRBV6-2 or TRBV6-3, the J gene TRBJ1-1; D is unclear. Germline assignment: CDR1 MNHEY and CDR2 SVGEGT. Trimming removed 7 bases at V and 8 bases at J, with 14 bases between. The CDR3 extends over 12 amino acids. The CDR3 sequence: CASNQPAIEAFF. For the CDR3, the DNA is TGTGCCAGCAATCAGCCGGCTATCGAAGCTTTCTTT.

The chain has TRBV7-8 and TRBJ1-2, with D unclear. Between the trimmed V and J ends, which lost 2 bases and 1 base, there was a span of 8 bases. Germline lookup yields CDR1 SGHVS and CDR2 FQNEAQ. The CDR3 totals 14 residues. The chain's CDR3 is CASSLTGSNYGYTF. CDR3 coding DNA: TGTGCCAGCAGCTTAACCGGGAGTAACTATGGCTACACCTTC.

Only a few counts were recorded for this clonotype. This rearrangement joins TRBV6-1 to TRBJ2-5; 7 nucleotides line up with TRBD1. Germline CDR1 MNHNS, CDR2 SASEGT. The CDR3 totals 16 residues. With 6 bases clipped from V and 2 bases from J, the junction kept 12 bases outside the gene matches. The CDR3 nucleotides are TGTGCCAGCAGCCAGCCCAGGACAGGCGGACAAGAGACCCAGTACTTC. As protein: CASSQPRTGGQETQYF.

CDR3 loop: CSARLHFREWADTQYF. CDR3 coding DNA: TGCAGTGCTAGACTTCATTTTCGGGAGTGGGCAGATACGCAGTATTTT. The rearrangement links TRBV20-1 to TRBJ2-3, with D maybe TRBD2 (6 bases). The CDR3 loop spans 16 amino acids. The ends were cut back, 2 bases at V and 4 bases at J, with 19 bases in the middle. Germline V gene sequence: CDR1 DFQATT, CDR2 SNEGSKA (reference sequence).

In this sample, this clonotype turned up a few times. V usage is TRBV5-5 and J usage is TRBJ1-2; TRBD1 might be the D (5 bases). This CDR3 comprises 15 residues. Per germline, CDR1 SGHKS and CDR2 YYEKEE (reference sequence). Trimming pared 2 bases from V and 6 bases from J, leaving 17 bases between. CDR3 DNA: TGTGCCAGCAGCTTAACCTCCGGGACGAGAGATGGCTACACCTTC. This codes for CASSLTSGTRDGYTF.

V usage is TRBV20-1 and J usage is TRBJ1-1, with D possibly TRBD1 on 5 matching bases. This CDR3 has 15 residues. Germline CDR1 reads DFQATT; CDR2 reads SNEGSKA (reference sequence). Trimming took off 4 bases at V and 0 bases at J, with 15 bases between the two ends. The CDR3: CSAIYRAGLNTEAFF. CDR3 nucleotide sequence: TGCAGTGCTATATACCGAGCAGGGTTGAACACTGAAGCTTTCTTT.

V is TRBV24-1 and J is TRBJ1-2; possibly TRBD1 for D (6 bases). The germline V gene encodes CDR1 KGHDR and CDR2 SFDVKD. This CDR3 has 16 residues. Deletions cut 4 bases from V and 6 bases from J, with 20 bases between. The CDR3 is CATSEHTDRDKDGYTF. DNA of the CDR3: TGTGCCACCAGTGAACACACTGACCGGGACAAAGATGGCTACACCTTC.

The rearrangement joins TRBV20-1 to TRBJ2-7; the match to TRBD2 covers 10 bases. Trimming at V came to 0 bases and at J to 4 bases, leaving 6 bases not matched to a gene. The CDR3 runs 15 residues. Germline V CDR1 and CDR2: DFQATT, SNEGSKA (reference sequence). As DNA, the CDR3 is TGCAGTGCTAGAGATCGAGCGGGAGGGGAGTACGAGCAGTACTTC. It encodes CSARDRAGGEYEQYF.

The rearrangement joins TRBV28 to TRBJ2-5; D possibly matches TRBD1 or TRBD2 (6 bases each). The CDR3 is made up of 16 amino acids. V was shortened by 4 bases and J by 0 bases, with 15 bases between the two germline ends. The germline CDR1 and CDR2 sequences are MDHEN and SYDVKM. CDR3 protein: CASSSPGAPYQETQYF. The CDR3 DNA follows: TGTGCCAGCAGTTCCCCGGGGGCCCCGTACCAAGAGACCCAGTACTTC.

This clonotype has more than one count but fewer than ten. The chain combines TRBV20-1 with TRBJ2-3, with D possibly matching TRBD2 (5 bases). Germline CDR1 DFQATT, CDR2 SNEGSKA (reference sequence). This CDR3 spans 15 amino acids. The V and J ends lost 6 bases and 2 bases respectively, with 18 bases between them. The CDR3 DNA sequence: TGCAGTGCCTTAATGAGGGCACTAGTCACAGATACGCAGTATTTT. Translating it yields CSALMRALVTDTQYF.